The clone carrying this T cell receptor beta chain has only one observation. The antigen is not known. The data are from a study of shared clonotypes between healthy human individuals. General observations from the study: The sharing of approximately 5.1% of naive CD4 clonotypes was seen across a handful of donors.

The assay was immunoSEQ multiplex PCR, and TCRdb's table has in-frame clones only and misses some. The sample lists 2 million to 2.5 million clones; approximately 95% were seen once. The CDR3 totals 14 residues. Trimming cost V 6 bases and J 7 bases; bases outside gene matches: 5. Germline V lookup: CDR1 SGDLS, CDR2 YYNGEE. This receptor was taken from a man younger than 35 in good health. Some clones in this sample may be carry-over from other donors' samples. The chain joins TRBV9 to TRBJ2-1; 12 nucleotides match TRBD2. Input material: naive CD4+ T cells from PBMCs. The subset is: CD45RA+ positively selected. CDR3 loop: CASTPGTSGNEQFF. DNA for the CDR3: TGTGCCAGCACCCCGGGGACTAGCGGGAATGAGCAGTTCTTC. The full variable domain, its missing parts supplied by reference TRBV9 and TRBJ2-1, is DSGVTQTPKHLITATGQRVTLRCSPRSGDLSVYWYQQSLDQGLQFLIQYYNGEERAKGNILERFSAQQFPDLHSELNLSSLELGDSALYFCASTPGTSGNEQFFGPGTRLTVL.